The sequence of this TCR beta chain was determined in a study of T cell responses to AZD1222 COVID-19 vaccine. Method: immunoSEQ multiplex PCR; TCRdb's copy keeps in-frame clones and lacks some. The sample consists of over 120,000 clones, more than 85% of them appearing once. Germline CDR1 and CDR2: MNHEY and SMNVEV (reference sequence). Germline trimming cut 8 bases from V and 10 bases from J; bases unmatched to any gene: 16. This CDR3 region has 16 residues. V and J are TRBV27 and TRBJ2-1, with 11 nucleotides matching TRBD2. This clonotype originated in an adult in good health. Specimen: peripheral blood, collected on day 0 of AZD1222 vaccination. CDR3 region: CASRLQTSGINGEQFF. CDR3 bases: TGTGCCAGCCGATTACAGACTAGCGGGATCAACGGCGAGCAGTTCTTC.